A single sample gave rise to the 11 T cell receptor beta chains below, sequenced in a study of monozygotic twins with inflammatory bowel disease. TCRdb re-called the 5' RACE reads; every CDR3 protein appears as one record, without DNA. The sample includes around 450,000 distinct CDR3 sequences. The sample comprised blood. The receptors originated from a human donor with ulcerative colitis or Crohn's disease, or a healthy co-twin of an affected twin (not recorded which).

CDR3 residues: CASSLVQNTGELFF. The V and J genes are TRBV5-1 and TRBJ2-2. CDR1 is SGHRS and CDR2 is YFSETQ in the germline V gene. The CDR3 consists of 14 residues.

This rearrangement joins TRBV7-9 to TRBJ2-2; TCRdb's assignment of TRBD1 cannot be checked, as there is no DNA. The CDR3 sequence is 15 residues long. Per the germline V gene, CDR1 is SEHNR and CDR2 is FQNEAQ (reference sequence). The CDR3 spells CASSLPGVDTGELFF.

The rearrangement uses TRBV19 and TRBJ2-7; the D gene TCRdb calls, TRBD1, cannot be checked with no DNA. The CDR3 runs 15 residues. Germline CDR1 LNHDA, CDR2 SQIVND (reference sequence). The CDR3 sequence is CASSIGQGTSYEQYF.

The chain employs TRBV20-1 and TRBJ2-1; TCRdb gives TRBD2 as the D gene, but with no DNA this cannot be confirmed. The CDR3 has 12 residues. The germline CDR1 and CDR2 sequences are DFQATT and SNEGSKA (reference sequence). The CDR3 is CSASGSTDEQFF.

The chain is built from TRBV7-9 and TRBJ2-1; TCRdb proposes TRBD2, but this gene call is untestable without DNA. The CDR3 totals 16 residues. Germline-derived CDR1 and CDR2 are SEHNR and FQNEAQ (reference sequence). The CDR3 sequence is CASSLTSGRAYNEQFF.

The rearrangement uses TRBV11-2 and TRBJ2-5; TCRdb lists TRBD2, though no DNA is available to test this call. The length of the CDR3 is 17 residues. CDR1 SGHAT and CDR2 FQNNGV come from the germline V gene. This CDR3 reads CASSLGGLAGAGETQYF.

The CDR3 protein is CSVATGKSTEAFF. This chain links TRBV29-1 with TRBJ1-1; the D gene TCRdb calls, TRBD1, cannot be checked with no DNA. The CDR3 covers 13 residues. CDR1 is SQVTM and CDR2 is ANQGSEA in the germline V gene.

This chain joins TRBV29-1 and TRBJ2-7; the D gene TCRdb calls, TRBD2, cannot be checked with no DNA. CDR1 and CDR2 (germline): SQVTM, ANQGSEA. The CDR3 is 13 amino acids. CDR3 region: CSVVKGVDHEQYF.

The rearrangement uses TRBV7-9 and TRBJ1-2. The CDR3 is 12 residues long. Germline CDR1 and CDR2: SEHNR and FQNEAQ (reference sequence). The CDR3 here is CASSLASGGYTF.

V gene TRBV19 combines with J gene TRBJ1-1; TCRdb indicates TRBD1, and absent DNA this call remains unverified. Germline V gene data show CDR1 as LNHDA and CDR2 as SQIVND (reference sequence). The CDR3 is made up of 16 amino acids. The CDR3 sequence is CASSIPRGLKNTEAFF.

This chain links TRBV19 with TRBJ1-2; TCRdb returns TRBD1, unconfirmable since there is no DNA. Germline V gene data show CDR1 as LNHDA and CDR2 as SQIVND (reference sequence). This CDR3 is built from 15 residues. The CDR3 reads CASSTGTGGNYGYTF.